The 17 T cell receptor beta chains given below trace back to one sample, sequenced in a study of T cell responses to AZD1222 COVID-19 vaccine. Some clones are missing from TCRdb's copy, which holds only in-frame ones; the method was immunoSEQ multiplex PCR. This sample carries about 72,000 clones, about nine tenths of them seen once, and the ten largest clones take about 2.4%. The specimen was peripheral blood, collected on day 0 of AZD1222 vaccination. The receptor set was obtained from an adult in good health.

The J gene is TRBJ2-1, the V gene TRBV5-1; tentatively, D is TRBD2 (6 bases). The V end was cut by 4 bases, the J end by 3 bases, with 8 bases between. From germline, CDR1 is SGHRS and CDR2 YFSETQ. The length of the CDR3 is 13 residues. The CDR3: CASSATSYNEQFF. The DNA for the CDR3 is TGCGCCAGCAGCGCGACTAGCTACAATGAGCAGTTCTTC.

The V gene is TRBV12-3 or TRBV12-4, the J gene TRBJ1-4; D is unresolved. Trimming shortened V by 2 bases and J by 7 bases, and 5 bases separated the two germline ends. This CDR3 contains 12 residues. The CDR3 sequence is CASSLIGEKLFF. Here the CDR3 DNA reads TGTGCCAGCAGTTTAATTGGTGAAAAACTGTTTTTT.

The J gene is TRBJ1-5, the V gene TRBV30; D remains unclear. Germline values: CDR1 GTSNPN, CDR2 SVGIG (reference sequence). The CDR3 totals 12 residues. Trimming removed 2 bases at V and 4 bases at J, with 6 bases between. In DNA, the CDR3 is TGTGCCTGGAGTTGGGGTAATCAGCCCCAGCATTTT. Translation: CAWSWGNQPQHF. The entire variable domain, with the rest obtained from reference TRBV30 and TRBJ1-5, is as follows: SQTIHQWPATLVQPVGSPLSLECTVEGTSNPNLYWYRQAAGRGLQLLFYSVGIGQISSEVPQNLSASRPQDRQFILSSKKLLLSDSGFYLCAWSWGNQPQHFGDGTRLSIL.

The chain has TRBV9 and TRBJ2-2, with a possible D match to TRBD2 (6 bases). V was trimmed by 3 bases and J by 5 bases, leaving 8 bases between them. The length of the CDR3 is 13 residues. Germline-derived CDR1 and CDR2 are SGDLS and YYNGEE. CDR3: CASSASGTGELFF. The CDR3 bases are TGTGCCAGCAGCGCGAGCGGGACCGGGGAGCTGTTTTTT. The entire variable domain, with the rest obtained from reference TRBV9 and TRBJ2-2, is as follows: DSGVTQTPKHLITATGQRVTLRCSPRSGDLSVYWYQQSLDQGLQFLIQYYNGEERAKGNILERFSAQQFPDLHSELNLSSLELGDSALYFCASSASGTGELFFGEGSRLTVL.

The chain links TRBV2 to TRBJ1-3, with 9 bases fitting TRBD1. CDR1 is SNHLY, CDR2 FYNNEI, per germline. The CDR3 has 15 amino acids. V shed 5 bases and J 2 bases; nucleotides not matched to a gene: 4. For the CDR3, the DNA is TGTGCCAGCAGTACAGGGGGCCCGGCTGGAAACACCATATATTTT. Translating gives CASSTGGPAGNTIYF.

The rearrangement joins TRBV7-9 to TRBJ2-7; D unresolved. The CDR3 loop spans 12 amino acids. V lost 0 bases, J lost 5 bases, and 5 bases lay in between. The germline CDR1 and CDR2 sequences are SEHNR and FQNEAQ (reference sequence). The DNA of the CDR3 is TGTGCCAGCAGCTTAGCAACCGACGAGCAGTACTTC. Amino acids: CASSLATDEQYF.

This clone was counted only a few times. The J gene is TRBJ1-4, the V gene TRBV6-5; D gene ambiguous. The germline V and J ends were trimmed by 4 bases and 4 bases, with 7 bases remaining between them. This CDR3 is 13 amino acids long. Germline CDR1 is MNHEY and CDR2 is SVGAGI. CDR3 sequence: CASSFDRNEKLFF. In DNA, the CDR3 is TGTGCCAGCAGTTTCGACCGTAATGAAAAACTGTTTTTT.

The chain uses TRBV6-5 and TRBJ2-7; a weak D match, TRBD2 (6 bases). Trimming took off 4 bases at V and 1 base at J, with 14 bases between the two ends. CDR3 size: 15 residues. CDR1 is MNHEY and CDR2 is SVGAGI in the germline V gene. CDR3: CASSSPRDSSYEQYF. CDR3 bases: TGTGCCAGCAGTTCTCCGCGGGACTCTTCCTACGAGCAGTACTTC.

The gene calls are TRBV3-1 (or the pseudogene TRBV3-2) and TRBJ2-7; no definite D call. CDR1 and CDR2 (germline): LGHDT, YNNKEL (reference sequence). This CDR3 is built from 12 residues. Trimming pared 8 bases from V and 0 bases from J, leaving 8 bases between. The CDR3 sequence is CASGASSYEQYF. In DNA, the CDR3 is TGTGCCAGCGGAGCGAGCTCCTACGAGCAGTACTTC.

The gene calls are TRBV15 and TRBJ1-5; perhaps TRBD1 as D (6 bases). V was trimmed by 5 bases and J by 7 bases, leaving 12 bases between them. The germline V gene has CDR1 LNHNV and CDR2 YYDKDF (reference sequence). This CDR3 has 13 amino acids. Here the CDR3 reads CATSLGGAQPQHF. The CDR3 DNA reads TGTGCCACCAGCCTAGGGGGTGCGCAGCCCCAGCATTTT.

This rearrangement joins TRBV6-2 or TRBV6-3 to TRBJ1-2; D gene ambiguous. CDR1 is MNHEY, CDR2 SVGEGT, per germline. The CDR3 runs 12 residues. V dropped 6 bases and J dropped 2 bases, with 7 bases sitting between them. CDR3 DNA sequence: TGTGCCAGCAGCGGACTGAACTATGGCTACACCTTC. It codes for CASSGLNYGYTF.

The chain carries TRBV4-3 and TRBJ2-1, with TRBD1 identical over 9 bases. The V segment lost 1 base and the J segment 7 bases; nucleotides outside the gene matches: 5. The CDR3 is 15 residues long. Germline V lookup: CDR1 LGHNA, CDR2 YSLEER. The CDR3 DNA sequence: TGCGCCAGCAGCCAAGTCCGGGACAGGGATAATGAGCAGTTCTTC. The encoded protein is CASSQVRDRDNEQFF.

The chain couples TRBV6-6 to TRBJ1-2, with D hard to call. Trimming stripped 4 bases from V and 6 bases from J, with 12 bases between. The CDR3 length is 13 residues. CDR1 and CDR2 from the germline V gene are MNHNY and SVGAGI (reference sequence). The CDR3: CASSSSGKDGYTF. The CDR3 DNA reads as TGTGCCAGCAGTTCGTCGGGGAAGGATGGCTACACCTTC.

This rearrangement joins TRBV6-1 to TRBJ2-7; 12 bases match TRBD2. CDR1 is MNHNS and CDR2 is SASEGT in the germline V gene. Losses at the gene ends were 3 bases for V and 4 bases for J; bases not matched to a gene: 7. The CDR3 has 16 residues. The CDR3 here is CASSDLLAGGGYEQYF. CDR3 sequence (DNA): TGTGCCAGCAGTGACCTCCTAGCGGGGGGGGGATACGAGCAGTACTTC.

This chain connects TRBV7-8 to TRBJ1-2, with a tentative D call TRBD1 (5 bases). This CDR3 contains 15 residues. Germline CDR1 and CDR2: SGHVS and FQNEAQ. Between the trimmed V and J ends, which lost 4 bases and 4 bases, there was a span of 16 bases. The CDR3 sequence: CASSSQGRATYGYTF. DNA of the CDR3: TGTGCCAGCAGCTCCCAGGGCCGCGCCACCTATGGCTACACCTTC.

J is TRBJ2-6 and V is TRBV10-3; D assignment may be TRBD1 or TRBD2 (5 bases each). Trimming removed 11 bases from V and 1 base from J, with 18 bases in between. Germline assignment: CDR1 ENHRY and CDR2 SYGVKD. The CDR3 has 16 amino acids. The DNA of the CDR3 is TGTGCCGCTTCGCTGGGGACGCCGTCTGGGGCCAACGTCCTGACTTTC. It codes for CAASLGTPSGANVLTF.

In this sample, this clone turned up once. The chain links TRBV27 to TRBJ1-6, with unresolved D. CDR1 MNHEY and CDR2 SMNVEV come from the germline V gene (reference sequence). V lost 5 bases and J lost 0, with 8 bases in between. The CDR3 extends over 15 amino acids. In DNA, the CDR3 is TGTGCCAGCAGTAGATCCGGCTCCTATAATTCACCCCTCCACTTT. This translates into CASSRSGSYNSPLHF.